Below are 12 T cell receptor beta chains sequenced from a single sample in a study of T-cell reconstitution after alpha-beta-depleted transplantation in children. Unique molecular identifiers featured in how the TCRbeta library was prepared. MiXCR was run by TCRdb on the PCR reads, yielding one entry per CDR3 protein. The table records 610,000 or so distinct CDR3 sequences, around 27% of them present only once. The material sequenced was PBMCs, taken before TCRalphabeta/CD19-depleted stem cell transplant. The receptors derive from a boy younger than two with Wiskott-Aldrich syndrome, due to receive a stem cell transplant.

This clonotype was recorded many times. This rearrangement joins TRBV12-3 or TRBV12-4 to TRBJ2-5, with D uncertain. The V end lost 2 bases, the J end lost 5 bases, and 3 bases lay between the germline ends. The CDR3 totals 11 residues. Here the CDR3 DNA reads TGTGCCAGCAGTTTAAGGGAGACCCAGTACTTC. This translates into CASSLRETQYF.

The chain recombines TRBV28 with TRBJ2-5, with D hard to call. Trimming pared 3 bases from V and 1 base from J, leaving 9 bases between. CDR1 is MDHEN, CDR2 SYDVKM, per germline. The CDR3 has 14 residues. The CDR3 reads CASSLGRPQETQYF. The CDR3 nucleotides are TGTGCCAGCAGTTTGGGCAGGCCCCAAGAGACCCAGTACTTC.

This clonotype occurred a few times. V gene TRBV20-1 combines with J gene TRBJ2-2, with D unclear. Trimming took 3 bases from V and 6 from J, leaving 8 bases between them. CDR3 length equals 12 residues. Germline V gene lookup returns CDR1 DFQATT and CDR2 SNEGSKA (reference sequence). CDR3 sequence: CSASIRPGELFF. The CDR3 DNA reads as TGCAGTGCTAGTATCAGGCCCGGGGAGCTGTTTTTT.

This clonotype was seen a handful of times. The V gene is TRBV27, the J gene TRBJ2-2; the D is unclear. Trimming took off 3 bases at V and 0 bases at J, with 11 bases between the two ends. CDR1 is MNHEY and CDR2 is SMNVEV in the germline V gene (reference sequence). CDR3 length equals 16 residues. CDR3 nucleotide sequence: TGTGCCAGCAGTTTCACGTTAGCCGCGAACACCGGGGAGCTGTTTTTT. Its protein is CASSFTLAANTGELFF.

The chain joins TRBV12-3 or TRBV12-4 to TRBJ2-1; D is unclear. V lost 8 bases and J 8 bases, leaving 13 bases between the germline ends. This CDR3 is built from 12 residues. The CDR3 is CASASTRYEQFF. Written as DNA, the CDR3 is TGTGCCAGCGCCTCCACGCGGTATGAGCAGTTCTTC.

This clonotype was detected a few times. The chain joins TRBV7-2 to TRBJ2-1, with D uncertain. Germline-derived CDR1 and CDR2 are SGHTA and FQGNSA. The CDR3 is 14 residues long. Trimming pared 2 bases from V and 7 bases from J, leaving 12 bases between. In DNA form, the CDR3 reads TGTGCCAGCAGCTTAATGCTAATTCAGAATGAGCAGTTCTTC. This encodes CASSLMLIQNEQFF. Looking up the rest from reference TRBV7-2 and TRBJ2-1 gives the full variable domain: GAGVSQSPSNKVTEKGKDVELRCDPISGHTALYWYRQSLGQGLEFLIYFQGNSAPDKSGLPSDRFSAERTGGSVSTLTIQRTQQEDSAVYLCASSLMLIQNEQFFGPGTRLTVL.

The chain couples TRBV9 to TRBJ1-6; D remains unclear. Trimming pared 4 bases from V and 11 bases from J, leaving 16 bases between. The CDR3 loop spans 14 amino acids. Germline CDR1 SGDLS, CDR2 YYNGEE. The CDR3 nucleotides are TGTGCCAGCAGCCCGGACTCCAGTCTTCCACCCCTCCACTTT. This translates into CASSPDSSLPPLHF.

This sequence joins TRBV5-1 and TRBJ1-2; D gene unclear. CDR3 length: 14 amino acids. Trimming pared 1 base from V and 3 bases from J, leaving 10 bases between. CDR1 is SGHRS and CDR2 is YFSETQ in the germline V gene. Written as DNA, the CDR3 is TGCGCCAGCAGCTTGCCACGGGGTGACTATGGCTACACCTTC. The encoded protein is CASSLPRGDYGYTF.

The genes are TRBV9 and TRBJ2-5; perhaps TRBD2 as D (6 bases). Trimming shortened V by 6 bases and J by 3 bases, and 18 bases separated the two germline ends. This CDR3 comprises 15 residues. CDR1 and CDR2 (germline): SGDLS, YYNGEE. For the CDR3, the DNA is TGTGCCAGCAACTCAATCGGGACTGATGAAGAGACCCAGTACTTC. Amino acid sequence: CASNSIGTDEETQYF.

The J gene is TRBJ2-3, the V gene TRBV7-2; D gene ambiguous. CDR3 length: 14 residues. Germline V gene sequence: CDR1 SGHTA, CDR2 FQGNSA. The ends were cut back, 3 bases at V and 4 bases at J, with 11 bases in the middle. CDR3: CASSFISGADTQYF. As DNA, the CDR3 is TGTGCCAGCAGCTTTATATCAGGAGCAGATACGCAGTATTTT.

The CDR3 sequence: CASTIGGILQETQYF. The CDR3, as DNA: TGTGCCAGCACCATTGGGGGAATTTTGCAAGAGACCCAGTACTTC. This chain joins TRBV12-3 or TRBV12-4 and TRBJ2-5; tentatively, D is TRBD1 or TRBD2 (5 bases each). V lost 7 bases to trimming and J lost 2 bases, with 17 bases between them. The CDR3 is 15 residues long.

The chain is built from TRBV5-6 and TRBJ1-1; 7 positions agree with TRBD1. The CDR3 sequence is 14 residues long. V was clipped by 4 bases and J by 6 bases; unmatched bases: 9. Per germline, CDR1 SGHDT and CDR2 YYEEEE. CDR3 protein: CASSTGQSRPEAFF. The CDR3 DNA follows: TGTGCCAGCAGCACGGGACAGTCGCGACCTGAAGCTTTCTTT.